The T cell receptor beta chain described here comes from a study of cytomegalovirus exposure and HLA in healthy donors. Study results and limitations: The study recorded some 160 TCR beta chains that were cytomegalovirus-associated. Later analysis placed DRB1 highest and HLA-C lowest in TCR association rates, which differed by HLA locus.

Per the germline V gene, CDR1 is SQVTM and CDR2 is ANQGSEA. The CDR3 runs 14 residues. V gave up 6 bases and J gave up 7 bases; unmatched junction bases: 9. Regarding donors, all were healthy bone marrow donors. As for this clone: Its antigen remains unidentified.

PCR primers comprised 60 Vbeta and 13 Jbeta primers. Per the authors' pipeline: In a later analysis, the count reached about 75 million unique TCR beta chains, with 9 million to 11 million shared. Assay: immunoSEQ multiplex PCR; the TCRdb copy retains only in-frame clones and omits some. V and J calls and clone size are those listed in that table; D and trimming were worked out from the DNA. The sample includes some 140,000 clones, over 80% seen only once; the top ten take 1.5%. Sequencing input: PBMCs. The receptor was isolated from a man aged 40-49 years in good health and CMV-seronegative. This chain uses TRBV29-1 with TRBJ1-4, with TRBD1 matching 9 bases. The CDR3 DNA reads as TGCAGCGTCCTAGGGACAGGGAGTGGTGAAAAACTGTTTTTT. Translation: CSVLGTGSGEKLFF.